This TCR beta chain was recovered during a study of memory CD4+ T cells and cytomegalovirus serostatus. For the study at large: Donors were healthy Belgian adults, some 10 CMV seropositive and around 23 seronegative.

The sort gate was single viable CD3+CD4+CD8-CD45RO+ cells for memory CD4+ T cells. CDR3 length equals 13 residues. The V gene lost 3 bases and the J gene lost 2 bases, with 10 bases spanning the gap. The germline CDR1 and CDR2 sequences are GTSNPN and SVGIG (reference sequence). As for this clone: Its antigen is unknown.

Whole-study results and caveats: CMV serostatus prediction reached median AUC about 0.95, or 0.9 with US-trained model. About 40% of the roughly 160 known CMV-associated TCRbeta sequences appeared in CD4+ memory.

Generated by immunoSEQ multiplex PCR, the TCRdb table keeps only in-frame clones and is missing some. This sample has about 82,000 clones, with approximately 80% found just once. This chain joins TRBV30 and TRBJ1-2; D is ambiguous. The clonotype originates from an adult in good health and CMV-seronegative. Sample: memory CD4+ T cells from blood. The CDR3, as DNA: TGTGCCTGGAGAGTCACATTAAACTATGGCTACACCTTC. This gives the protein CAWRVTLNYGYTF.